The 32 T cell receptor beta chains below all came from one sample that was sequenced in a study of prognosis after radiotherapy for stage I lung cancer. The genomic DNA TCR beta CDR3 region underwent two rounds of multiplex PCR. The first PCR round targeted every TRBV and TRBJ gene with specific primers. TCRdb used MiXCR to reprocess the multiplex PCR reads, holding one entry per CDR3 protein. The profile shows about 32,000 distinct CDR3 sequences, 42% of them singletons. This material consisted of PBMCs, taken before or after stereotactic body radiation therapy (not recorded which). Receptor source: a donor over 45 with non-small cell lung cancer.

This clonotype was counted at least ten times. The rearrangement links TRBV12-3 or TRBV12-4 to TRBJ1-4; D is undetermined. The CDR3 is made up of 16 amino acids. V lost 5 bases and J lost 0, with 13 bases in between. CDR3 sequence reads: CASSPHGDATNEKLFF. The CDR3 DNA follows: TGTGCCAGCAGTCCCCATGGGGATGCAACTAATGAAAAACTGTTTTTT.

This clonotype was observed at least ten times. The chain couples TRBV5-5 to TRBJ1-1; D is undetermined. The germline V gene has CDR1 SGHKS and CDR2 YYEKEE (reference sequence). The V gene lost 2 bases and the J gene lost 4 bases, with 9 bases spanning the gap. There are 13 residues in the CDR3. Here the CDR3 reads CASSFRGSTEAFF. CDR3 DNA sequence: TGTGCCAGCAGCTTCCGGGGAAGCACTGAAGCTTTCTTT.

This clonotype came up many times. This chain joins TRBV11-2 and TRBJ2-3; 7 bases match TRBD2. From germline, CDR1 is SGHAT and CDR2 FQNNGV. This CDR3 comprises 15 residues. Trimming cost V 3 bases and J 5 bases; bases outside gene matches: 8. In DNA, the CDR3 is TGTGCCAGCAGCTTGTTGCTAGCGGCTGGAGATACGCAGTATTTT. This sequence encodes CASSLLLAAGDTQYF. Combining the CDR3 with reference TRBV11-2 and TRBJ2-3 gives the whole variable domain EAGVAQSPRYKIIEKRQSVAFWCNPISGHATLYWYQQILGQGPKLLIQFQNNGVVDDSQLPKDRFSAERLKGVDSTLKIQPAKLEDSAVYLCASSLLLAAGDTQYFGPGTRLTVL.

This chain links TRBV28 with TRBJ2-2, with no clear D. Trimming left V 3 bases short and J 7 bases short, with 3 bases between. Germline CDR1 and CDR2: MDHEN and SYDVKM. The CDR3 covers 11 residues. The CDR3 region has the DNA TGTGCCAGCAGTTTCGGCGGGGAGCTGTTTTTT. Its translation is CASSFGGELFF.

This sequence joins TRBV7-9 and TRBJ2-2, with a possible D match to TRBD1 (5 bases). Between the trimmed V and J ends, which lost 5 bases and 1 base, there was a span of 14 bases. The V gene's germline CDR1 is SEHNR and CDR2 FQNEAQ (reference sequence). The CDR3 is 16 amino acids. CDR3 in amino acids: CASSPPGTGNTGELFF. The CDR3 DNA reads as TGTGCCAGCAGCCCCCCCGGCACAGGGAACACCGGGGAGCTGTTTTTT.

Many counts were recorded for this clonotype. This rearrangement joins TRBV29-1 to TRBJ2-3; TRBD2 aligns across 8 bases. With 7 bases clipped from V and 4 bases from J, the junction kept 7 bases outside the gene matches. CDR1 and CDR2 from the germline V gene are SQVTM and ANQGSEA. The CDR3 is 13 amino acids. The CDR3 sequence: CSATSGGPDTQYF. CDR3 coding DNA: TGCAGCGCAACTAGCGGAGGACCAGATACGCAGTATTTT.

At least ten counts were recorded for this clonotype. In nucleotides, the CDR3 is TGCAGCGTTGAAGGAGGACTCATACCGACCGGGGAGCTGTTTTTT. Encoded protein: CSVEGGLIPTGELFF. The chain joins TRBV29-1 to TRBJ2-2; tentatively, D is TRBD2 (5 bases). V gave up 1 base and J gave up 5 bases, with 14 bases separating them. CDR3 length: 15 residues. Germline loops: CDR1 SQVTM, CDR2 ANQGSEA.

As regards this clonotype: An end of the junction differs from the germline gene, which may be a read error. CDR3 amino acids: CVSGRTGTHEKMFF. The CDR3 DNA sequence: TGTGTCAGCGGGCGGACAGGAACCCATGAAAAAATGTTTTTT. This chain connects TRBV27 to TRBJ1-4; 7 bases fit TRBD1. The CDR3 extends over 14 amino acids. Looked up from germline, CDR1 is MNHEY and CDR2 is SMNVEV (reference sequence).

This clonotype has just one count. The V gene is TRBV5-1, the J gene TRBJ1-2; TRBD1 might be the D (6 bases). This CDR3 is 15 amino acids long. Germline V gene lookup returns CDR1 SGHRS and CDR2 YFSETQ. V lost 0 bases to trimming and J lost 8 bases, with 17 bases between them. The CDR3 DNA is TGCGCCAGCAGCTTGGACGGTACAGGGATGGACGGCTACACCTTC. It codes for CASSLDGTGMDGYTF.

This clonotype was picked up many times. The CDR3 is CASSLESIPYPHQRSYEQFF. The CDR3 nucleotides read TGTGCCAGCAGCTTAGAAAGCATCCCCTATCCCCACCAGCGGAGCTATGAGCAGTTCTTC. The rearrangement links TRBV7-2 to TRBJ2-1; a possible D gene is TRBD2 (5 bases). V lost 1 base to trimming and J lost 8 bases, with 30 bases between them. CDR1 and CDR2 from the germline V gene are SGHTA and FQGNSA. The CDR3 covers 20 residues. Based on the CDR3 plus reference TRBV7-2 and TRBJ2-1, the full variable domain is GAGVSQSPSNKVTEKGKDVELRCDPISGHTALYWYRQSLGQGLEFLIYFQGNSAPDKSGLPSDRFSAERTGGSVSTLTIQRTQQEDSAVYLCASSLESIPYPHQRSYEQFFGPGTRLTVL.

Sample share makes this clonotype medium-sized. The V and J genes are TRBV6-1 and TRBJ2-7; 11 bases match TRBD2. This CDR3 contains 14 residues. Trimming took 5 bases from V and 4 from J; bases not matched to a gene: 4. Germline V lookup: CDR1 MNHNS, CDR2 SASEGT. In nucleotides, the CDR3 is TGTGCCAGCAGTCAACTAGCGGGAGATTACGAGCAGTACTTC. This encodes CASSQLAGDYEQYF.

This clonotype rates as medium-sized (0.01 to 0.1%). The chain carries TRBV28 and TRBJ2-3; D uncertain. Trimming took off 2 bases at V and 8 bases at J, with 11 bases between the two ends. The CDR3 runs to 13 residues. CDR1 is MDHEN, CDR2 SYDVKM, per germline. CDR3 in DNA: TGTGCCAGCAGTTTACCCGCTACGGGTACGCAGTATTTT. Residues: CASSLPATGTQYF.

This clonotype was observed at least ten times. The V call is TRBV4-1, the J call TRBJ1-3, with D maybe TRBD1 (6 bases). V was trimmed by 4 bases and J by 2 bases, leaving 12 bases between them. The CDR3 totals 15 residues. Germline CDR1 and CDR2: MGHRA and YSYEKL. DNA of the CDR3: TGCGCCAGCAGCCTTGGGGCAGGGGCTGGAAACACCATATATTTT. Its protein product is CASSLGAGAGNTIYF.

This clonotype was counted ten times or more. V gene TRBV9 combines with J gene TRBJ2-7, with D tentatively TRBD1 (6 bases). V lost 0 bases and J lost 9, with 13 bases in between. In germline, CDR1 is SGDLS, CDR2 YYNGEE. This CDR3 is 13 amino acids long. The CDR3 here is CASSVVPEGGQYF. As DNA, the CDR3 is TGTGCCAGCAGCGTAGTCCCGGAAGGGGGGCAGTACTTC.

This clonotype was counted only a few times. It may be a read error: a sequence one base away is much more abundant. The chain couples TRBV29-1 to TRBJ2-1, with a weak D call TRBD1 (6 bases). The CDR3 runs to 15 residues. The germline V gene encodes CDR1 SQVTM and CDR2 ANQGSEA. Trimming removed 5 bases at V and 3 bases at J, with 17 bases between. DNA for the CDR3: TGCAGCGTTTATAACCCGGTACAGGGCTACAATGAGCAGTTCTTC. This codes for CSVYNPVQGYNEQFF.

The chain combines TRBV11-2 with TRBJ2-2, with TRBD2 matching over 10 bases. After removal of 4 bases from V and 3 bases from J, the junction contained 14 bases not matched to a gene. CDR1 is SGHAT, CDR2 FQNNGV, per germline. This CDR3 has 19 residues. CDR3 loop: CASSSRATLAGTYTGELFF. The DNA of the CDR3 is TGTGCCAGCAGCTCCAGAGCGACACTAGCGGGGACTTACACCGGGGAGCTGTTTTTT. The complete variable domain, with remaining parts taken from reference TRBV11-2 and TRBJ2-2, reads EAGVAQSPRYKIIEKRQSVAFWCNPISGHATLYWYQQILGQGPKLLIQFQNNGVVDDSQLPKDRFSAERLKGVDSTLKIQPAKLEDSAVYLCASSSRATLAGTYTGELFFGEGSRLTVL.

This clonotype has a count of ten or more. The J gene is TRBJ1-5, the V gene TRBV7-4, with D unclear. CDR1 and CDR2 from the germline V gene are SGHVT and SQSDAQ. V gave up 5 bases and J gave up 4 bases, with 0 bases separating them. The CDR3 has 10 residues. As DNA, the CDR3 is TGTGCCAGCAGCAATCAGCCCCAGCATTTT. This codes for CASSNQPQHF.

This sequence joins TRBV7-9 and TRBJ2-3; D gene unclear. V was pared by 1 base and J by 3 bases, with 11 bases between. Germline-derived CDR1 and CDR2 are SEHNR and FQNEAQ (reference sequence). There are 15 residues in the CDR3. As DNA, the CDR3 is TGTGCCAGCAGCTTAGGATCTCTAGGGACAGATACGCAGTATTTT. It yields the protein CASSLGSLGTDTQYF.

Ten or more counts support this clonotype. The V gene is TRBV10-3, the J gene TRBJ1-1; 7 nucleotides match TRBD1. Trimming at V came to 6 bases and at J to 0 bases, leaving 4 bases not matched to a gene. CDR3 length equals 14 residues. Germline V gene lookup returns CDR1 ENHRY and CDR2 SYGVKD. The CDR3 spells CAIRRDSLNTEAFF. CDR3 coding DNA: TGTGCCATCAGGAGGGACAGTCTGAACACTGAAGCTTTCTTT.

The chain carries TRBV7-3 and TRBJ2-2; 9 bases are a match to TRBD2. The CDR3 totals 15 residues. CDR1 SGHTA and CDR2 FQGTGA come from the germline V gene. Germline trimming cut 2 bases from V and 6 bases from J; bases unmatched to any gene: 4. The CDR3 loop is CASSLQAGGAGELFF. As DNA, the CDR3 is TGTGCCAGCAGCTTACAAGCGGGAGGCGCCGGGGAGCTGTTTTTT.

Comment on this clonotype: Germline is not matched at one junction end, which may reflect a read error. The V call is TRBV10-3, the J call TRBJ2-1; 7 bases fit TRBD2. CDR1 and CDR2 from the germline V gene are ENHRY and SYGVKD. The CDR3 sequence is 14 residues long. CDR3 DNA sequence: TGTGCCATCAGTGACAGGGAGGGAGGGGATGAGCAGTCCTTC. Residues: CAISDREGGDEQSF.

This clonotype appeared a few times. The chain recombines TRBV28 with TRBJ2-1, with a tentative D call TRBD2 (5 bases). Germline V CDR1 and CDR2: MDHEN, SYDVKM. CDR3 length: 16 residues. Deletions cut 6 bases from V and 4 bases from J, with 19 bases between. The chain's CDR3 is CASSPPTGGHYNEQFF. CDR3 nucleotides: TGTGCCAGCAGCCCCCCCACTGGCGGGCATTACAATGAGCAGTTCTTC.

This chain joins TRBV19 and TRBJ2-7; D is undetermined. The V and J ends lost 0 bases and 4 bases respectively, with 7 bases between them. The CDR3 consists of 13 residues. CDR1 LNHDA and CDR2 SQIVND come from the germline V gene (reference sequence). Written as DNA, the CDR3 is TGTGCCAGTAGTATAGATCTATTTTACGAGCAGTACTTC. Encoded protein: CASSIDLFYEQYF. The whole variable domain, filled in from reference TRBV19 and TRBJ2-7, reads DGGITQSPKYLFRKEGQNVTLSCEQNLNHDAMYWYRQDPGQGLRLIYYSQIVNDFQKGDIAEGYSVSREKKESFPLTVTSAQKNPTAFYLCASSIDLFYEQYFGPGTRLTVT.

J is TRBJ2-3 and V is TRBV29-1; D call uncertain. CDR1 is SQVTM and CDR2 is ANQGSEA in the germline V gene. The CDR3 contains 14 residues. The CDR3 DNA sequence: TGCAGTGCTAGAGATTCTGGTTCTACAGATACGCAGTATTTT. Protein: CSARDSGSTDTQYF.

This clonotype was found a few times. V gene TRBV2 combines with J gene TRBJ2-2; D is uncertain. CDR1 is SNHLY, CDR2 FYNNEI, per germline. The CDR3 length is 14 residues. V was trimmed by 4 bases and J by 2 bases, leaving 8 bases between them. As DNA, the CDR3 is TGTGCCAGCAGTGGGATGGGAAACACCGGGGAGCTGTTTTTT. It yields the protein CASSGMGNTGELFF.

The V gene is TRBV20-1, the J gene TRBJ2-3, with D possibly called TRBD1 or TRBD2 (5 bases each). CDR3 length: 14 residues. V was trimmed by 3 bases and J by 1 base, leaving 11 bases between them. CDR1 is DFQATT and CDR2 is SNEGSKA in the germline V gene (reference sequence). The CDR3 loop is CSARRGSGTDTQYF. CDR3 coding DNA: TGCAGTGCTAGGAGGGGATCCGGCACAGATACGCAGTATTTT.

This clonotype was counted only a few times. The chain joins TRBV6-4 to TRBJ2-2; TRBD1 matches at 9 bases. CDR3 length: 14 residues. Germline V gene sequence: CDR1 MRHNA, CDR2 SNTAGT. The V and J ends lost 4 bases and 7 bases, in that order; junction bases with no gene match: 4. The CDR3 DNA follows: TGTGCCAGCAGTGCCGGGACAGGGTACGGGGAGCTGTTTTTT. This encodes CASSAGTGYGELFF.

This clonotype occurred many times. The chain has TRBV7-3 and TRBJ2-1; TRBD1 agrees at 7 bases. The CDR3 has 15 amino acids. Germline CDR1 SGHTA, CDR2 FQGTGA. V lost 2 bases and J lost 2; bases outside the gene matches: 3. CDR3 nucleotide sequence: TGTGCCAGCAGCTTAGTCGGGACAGCCTACAATGAGCAGTTCTTC. Its translation is CASSLVGTAYNEQFF.

By sample fraction, this clonotype is medium-sized. CDR3: CASSLRPQVVGRYGYTF. The DNA of the CDR3 is TGTGCCAGCAGTTTACGACCACAGGTTGTGGGGAGGTATGGCTACACCTTC. This sequence joins TRBV28 and TRBJ1-2; TRBD1 is a possible D gene (5 bases). The germline V gene has CDR1 MDHEN and CDR2 SYDVKM. This CDR3 is built from 17 residues. Trimming took off 2 bases at V and 5 bases at J, with 21 bases between the two ends.

The table lists this clonotype with a few counts. A much larger clone lies a single base off, so this may be a read error. CDR3 in DNA: TGTGCCAGCATCCCAACCTACAATGAGCAGTTCTTC. It is translated as CASIPTYNEQFF. The chain has TRBV7-9 and TRBJ2-1; D is uncertain. The germline gives CDR1 SEHNR, CDR2 FQNEAQ (reference sequence). The CDR3 runs to 12 residues. V lost 7 bases, J lost 2 bases, and 6 bases lay in between. Combining the CDR3 with reference TRBV7-9 and TRBJ2-1 gives the whole variable domain DTGVSQNPRHKITKRGQNVTFRCDPISEHNRLYWYRQTLGQGPEFLTYFQNEAQLEKSRLLSDRFSAERPKGSFSTLEIQRTEQGDSAMYLCASIPTYNEQFFGPGTRLTVL.

The rearrangement uses TRBV19 and TRBJ2-7, with 11 bases aligning to TRBD2. The CDR3 is 17 residues long. The V gene's germline CDR1 is LNHDA and CDR2 SQIVND (reference sequence). The V segment lost 3 bases and the J segment 4 bases; nucleotides outside the gene matches: 11. CDR3 region: CASSISPFSGRVYEQYF. CDR3 in DNA: TGTGCCAGTAGTATTAGCCCTTTTAGCGGGAGGGTGTACGAGCAGTACTTC. Full variable domain (remainder filled in from reference TRBV19 and TRBJ2-7): DGGITQSPKYLFRKEGQNVTLSCEQNLNHDAMYWYRQDPGQGLRLIYYSQIVNDFQKGDIAEGYSVSREKKESFPLTVTSAQKNPTAFYLCASSISPFSGRVYEQYFGPGTRLTVT.

This clonotype was seen at least ten times. The chain couples TRBV7-9 to TRBJ2-6; D unclear. The length of the CDR3 is 14 residues. Germline V gene lookup returns CDR1 SEHNR and CDR2 FQNEAQ (reference sequence). The V and J ends lost 6 bases and 1 base respectively, with 7 bases between them. The CDR3 loop reads CASSHRSGANVLTF. For the CDR3, the DNA is TGTGCCAGCAGTCACCGATCTGGGGCCAACGTCCTGACTTTC. The whole variable domain, remainder taken from reference TRBV7-9 and TRBJ2-6, is DTGVSQNPRHKITKRGQNVTFRCDPISEHNRLYWYRQTLGQGPEFLTYFQNEAQLEKSRLLSDRFSAERPKGSFSTLEIQRTEQGDSAMYLCASSHRSGANVLTFGAGSRLTVL.